The 8 T cell receptor beta chains below all came from one sample that was sequenced in a study of tumor and adjacent non-tumor tissue in lung cancer. RNA was extracted from bulk tissue without any cell sorting. Three rounds of nested PCR, following a modified ARM-PCR protocol, produced the TCRbeta library. TCRdb re-called the multiplex PCR reads with MiXCR, one entry per CDR3 protein. The sample shows approximately 110,000 distinct CDR3 sequences, roughly 73% of them seen only once. The sequenced sample consisted of lung tumor tissue. Receptor source: an older woman with non-small cell lung cancer.

In regard to this clonotype: Given a much more abundant clone one base away, this may be a read error. This chain connects TRBV4-2 to TRBJ2-7; D ambiguous. In germline, CDR1 is LGHNA, CDR2 YNFKEQ. CDR3 size: 11 residues. CDR3 in DNA: TGTCCCAGCAGCCAAGGGTACGAGCAGTACTTC. Protein product: CPSSQGYEQYF.

Details on this clonotype: This may stem from a read error, because a much larger clone lies one nucleotide away. The chain employs TRBV6-1 and TRBJ1-1, with TRBD1 matching over 7 bases. This CDR3 spans 15 amino acids. Germline CDR1 is MNHNS and CDR2 is SASEGT. CDR3 region: CTSSDLFGTATEAFF. The CDR3 DNA sequence: TGTACCAGCAGTGACCTCTTCGGGACAGCCACTGAAGCTTTCTTT.

About this clonotype itself: The conserved closing phenylalanine or tryptophan is absent in this CDR3, likely reflecting a read error. The chain uses TRBV11-2 and TRBJ2-3, with D possibly being TRBD1 or TRBD2 (5 bases each). The CDR3 consists of 15 residues. V lost 4 bases, J lost 2 bases, and 13 bases lay in between. The germline V gene has CDR1 SGHAT and CDR2 FQNNGV. In nucleotides, the CDR3 is TGTGCCAGCAGCTCCACCGGGACGTCCACAGATACGCAGTATTTA. It codes for CASSSTGTSTDTQYL.

Concerning this clonotype: One base away lies a much larger clone, so this may be a sequencing read error. The missing conserved phenylalanine or tryptophan at the end of this CDR3 makes a read error likely. This chain links TRBV5-4 with TRBJ2-3, with D possibly being TRBD1 (6 bases). V lost 4 bases, J lost 6 bases, and 12 bases lay in between. The CDR3 extends over 13 amino acids. Germline assignment: CDR1 SGHNT and CDR2 YYREEE (reference sequence). The CDR3 bases are TGTGCCAGCAGCACGGACAGCCTTGATACGCAGTATTAT. Translated: CASSTDSLDTQYY.

Remarks on this clonotype: A read error may produce the germline difference seen at one junction end. This chain links TRBV29-1 with TRBJ2-3, with 8 bases aligning to TRBD1. In germline, CDR1 is SQVTM, CDR2 ANQGSEA. CDR3 size: 15 residues. CDR3 sequence (DNA): TGCGGCGTTGAAGAACGTGACAGGGGCTCAGATACGCAGTATTTT. It translates to CGVEERDRGSDTQYF.

The chain carries TRBV6-6 and TRBJ1-4, with D perhaps matching TRBD1 (5 bases). Trimming cost V 5 bases and J 9 bases, with 19 bases left between them. This CDR3 spans 15 amino acids. Germline V gene data show CDR1 as MNHNY and CDR2 as SVGAGI (reference sequence). CDR3 coding DNA: TGTGCCAGCAGTGACCACAAGGGGCTTCAGCAAAAACTGTTTTTT. It codes for CASSDHKGLQQKLFF.

This clonotype was recorded once. One junction end does not reproduce the germline sequence, and a read error may be involved. The chain carries TRBV11-2 and TRBJ2-1; 7 bases fit TRBD1. This CDR3 is built from 16 residues. From germline, CDR1 is SGHAT and CDR2 FQNNGV. CDR3 nucleotides: TGTGCCAGCAGCCGGGGCAGGGGGTTCCTAGACAATGAGCAGTTGTTC. Translation gives CASSRGRGFLDNEQLF.

About this clonotype itself: Its ends do not fully match the called genes, so a read error is possible. The rearrangement joins TRBV11-3 to TRBJ1-1; D is uncertain. CDR1 SGHNT and CDR2 YENEEA come from the germline V gene. The CDR3 extends over 13 amino acids. CDR3 sequence: CASSLVQNTDAFF. CDR3 DNA: TGTGCCAGCAGCTTAGTACAGAACACTGATGCTTTCTTC.